The count of the clone carrying this T cell receptor (beta chain) is one. The protocol was immunoSEQ multiplex PCR, while the TCRdb copy is restricted to in-frame clones and leaves out a portion. The sample records over 150,000 clones, approximately 84% being singletons. J was trimmed by 2 bases and V by 6 bases; bases with no gene match: 3. CDR3 length: 15 amino acids. The germline gives CDR1 MNHNY, CDR2 SVGAGI (reference sequence). This specimen comes from a study of blood T cell repertoires in COVID-19. The chain has TRBV6-6 and TRBJ1-5; 11 positions match TRBD1. The source is a man aged 35-49 years who had recovered from COVID-19. Sequenced material: PBMCs or T cells enriched from blood (not recorded which). CDR3 loop: CASSGGQGGNQPQHF. In nucleotides, the CDR3 is TGTGCCAGCAGCGGGGGACAGGGGGGCAATCAGCCCCAGCATTTT.